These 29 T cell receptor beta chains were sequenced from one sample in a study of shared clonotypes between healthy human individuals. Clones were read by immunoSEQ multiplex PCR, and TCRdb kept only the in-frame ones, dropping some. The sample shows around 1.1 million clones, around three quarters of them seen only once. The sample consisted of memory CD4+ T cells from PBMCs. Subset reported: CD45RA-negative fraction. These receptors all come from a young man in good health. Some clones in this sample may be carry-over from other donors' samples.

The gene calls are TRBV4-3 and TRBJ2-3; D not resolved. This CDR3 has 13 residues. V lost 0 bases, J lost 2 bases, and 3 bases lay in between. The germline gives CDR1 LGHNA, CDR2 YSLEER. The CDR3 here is CASSQDYTDTQYF. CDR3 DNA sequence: TGCGCCAGCAGCCAAGATTACACAGATACGCAGTATTTT.

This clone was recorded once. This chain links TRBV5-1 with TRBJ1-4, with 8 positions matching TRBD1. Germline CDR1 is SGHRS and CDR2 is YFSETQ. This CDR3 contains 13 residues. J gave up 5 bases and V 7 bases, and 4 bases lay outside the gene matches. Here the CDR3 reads CASGDRQNEKLFF. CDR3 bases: TGCGCCAGCGGGGACAGGCAGAATGAAAAACTGTTTTTT. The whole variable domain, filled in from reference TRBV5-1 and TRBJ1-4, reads KAGVTQTPRYLIKTRGQQVTLSCSPISGHRSVSWYQQTPGQGLQFLFEYFSETQRNKGNFPGRFSGRQFSNSRSEMNVSTLELGDSALYLCASGDRQNEKLFFGSGTQLSVL.

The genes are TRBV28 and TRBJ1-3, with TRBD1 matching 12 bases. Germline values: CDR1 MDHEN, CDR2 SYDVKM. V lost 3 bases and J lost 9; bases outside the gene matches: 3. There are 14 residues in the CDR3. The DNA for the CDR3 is TGTGCCAGCAGTTTTGGGACAGGGGGCTTCACCATATATTTT. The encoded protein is CASSFGTGGFTIYF.

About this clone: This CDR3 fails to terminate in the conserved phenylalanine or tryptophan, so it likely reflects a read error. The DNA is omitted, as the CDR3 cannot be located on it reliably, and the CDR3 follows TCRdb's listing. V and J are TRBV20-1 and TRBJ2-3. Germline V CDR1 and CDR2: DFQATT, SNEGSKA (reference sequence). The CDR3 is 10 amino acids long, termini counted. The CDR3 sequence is CSANRDLEWG.

CDR3 DNA sequence: TGTGCCATCAGGGACCGATTAGGGAAGGGAGGTGCAGATACGCAGTATTTT. This sequence encodes CAIRDRLGKGGADTQYF. V is TRBV10-3 and J is TRBJ2-3; D is possibly TRBD2 (6 bases). Germline-derived CDR1 and CDR2 are ENHRY and SYGVKD. This CDR3 region has 17 residues. Trimming took off 6 bases at V and 4 bases at J, with 23 bases between the two ends.

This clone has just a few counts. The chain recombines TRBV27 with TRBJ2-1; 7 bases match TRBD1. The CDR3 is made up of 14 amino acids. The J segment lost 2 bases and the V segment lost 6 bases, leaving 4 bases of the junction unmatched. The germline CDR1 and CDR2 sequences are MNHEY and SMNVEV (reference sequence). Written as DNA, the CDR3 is TGTGCCAGCAGCGACGACAGGGCCTACAATGAGCAGTTCTTC. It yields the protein CASSDDRAYNEQFF.

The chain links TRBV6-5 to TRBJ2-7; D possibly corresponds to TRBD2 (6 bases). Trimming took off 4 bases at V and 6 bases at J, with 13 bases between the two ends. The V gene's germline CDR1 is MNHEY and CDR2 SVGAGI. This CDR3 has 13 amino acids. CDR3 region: CASSSPGTREQYF. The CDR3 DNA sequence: TGTGCCAGCAGTTCCCCTGGGACTCGCGAGCAGTACTTC.

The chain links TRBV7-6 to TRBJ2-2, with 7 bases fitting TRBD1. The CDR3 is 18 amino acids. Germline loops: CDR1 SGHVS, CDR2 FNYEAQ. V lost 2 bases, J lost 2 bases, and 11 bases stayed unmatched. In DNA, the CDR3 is TGTGCCAGCAGCTTATATTCCCGGCAGGGGGTTAACACCGGGGAGCTGTTTTTT. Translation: CASSLYSRQGVNTGELFF.

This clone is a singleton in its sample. The CDR3, as DNA: TGTGCCAGCAGCGTAGGGGTAGGGAACGGTCAGCCCCAGCATTTT. Encoded protein: CASSVGVGNGQPQHF. The chain couples TRBV9 to TRBJ1-5; D remains ambiguous. The CDR3 is 15 amino acids. Germline assignment: CDR1 SGDLS and CDR2 YYNGEE. V was pared by 0 bases and J by 6 bases, with 13 bases between.

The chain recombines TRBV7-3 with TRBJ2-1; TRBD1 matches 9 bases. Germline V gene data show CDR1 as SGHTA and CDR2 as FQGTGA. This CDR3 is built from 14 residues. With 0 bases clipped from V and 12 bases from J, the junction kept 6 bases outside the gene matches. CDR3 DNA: TGTGCCAGCAGCTTAACGGGGGGACAGGGTTCGCAGTTCTTC. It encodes CASSLTGGQGSQFF. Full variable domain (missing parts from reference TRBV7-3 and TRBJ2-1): GAGVSQTPSNKVTEKGKYVELRCDPISGHTALYWYRQSLGQGPEFLIYFQGTGAADDSGLPNDRFFAVRPEGSVSTLKIQRTERGDSAVYLCASSLTGGQGSQFFGPGTRLTVL.

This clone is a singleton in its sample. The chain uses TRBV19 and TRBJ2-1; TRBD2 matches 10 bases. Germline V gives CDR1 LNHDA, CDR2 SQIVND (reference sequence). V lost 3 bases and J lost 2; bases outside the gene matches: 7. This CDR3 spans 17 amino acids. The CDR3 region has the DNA TGTGCCAGTAGTATTAGTCCTAGCGGGAGCCCCTACAATGAGCAGTTCTTC. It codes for CASSISPSGSPYNEQFF. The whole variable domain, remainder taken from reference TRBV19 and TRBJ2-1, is DGGITQSPKYLFRKEGQNVTLSCEQNLNHDAMYWYRQDPGQGLRLIYYSQIVNDFQKGDIAEGYSVSREKKESFPLTVTSAQKNPTAFYLCASSISPSGSPYNEQFFGPGTRLTVL.

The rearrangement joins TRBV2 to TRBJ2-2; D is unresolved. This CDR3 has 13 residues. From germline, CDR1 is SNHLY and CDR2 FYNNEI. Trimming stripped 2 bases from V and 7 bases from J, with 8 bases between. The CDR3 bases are TGTGCCAGCAGTGAATACGCCATCGGGGAGCTGTTTTTT. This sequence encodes CASSEYAIGELFF.

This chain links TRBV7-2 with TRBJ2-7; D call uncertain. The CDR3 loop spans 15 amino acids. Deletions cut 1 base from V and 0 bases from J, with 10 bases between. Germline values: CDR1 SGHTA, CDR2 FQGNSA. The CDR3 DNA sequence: TGTGCCAGCAGCTTAGTTGGGCAGCTCTCCTACGAGCAGTACTTC. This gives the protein CASSLVGQLSYEQYF.

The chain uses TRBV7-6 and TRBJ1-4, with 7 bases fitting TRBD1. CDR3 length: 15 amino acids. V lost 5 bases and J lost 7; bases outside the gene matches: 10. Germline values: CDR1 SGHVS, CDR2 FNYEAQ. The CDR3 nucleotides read TGTGCCAGCAGCCCCAGTCGGACAGGACTTGAAAAACTGTTTTTT. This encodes CASSPSRTGLEKLFF.

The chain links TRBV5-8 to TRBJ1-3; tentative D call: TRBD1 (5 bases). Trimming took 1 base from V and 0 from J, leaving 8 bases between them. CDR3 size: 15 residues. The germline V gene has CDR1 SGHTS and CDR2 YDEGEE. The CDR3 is CASSLQGSSGNTIYF. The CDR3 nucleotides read TGTGCCAGCAGCTTGCAGGGCTCCTCTGGAAACACCATATATTTT.

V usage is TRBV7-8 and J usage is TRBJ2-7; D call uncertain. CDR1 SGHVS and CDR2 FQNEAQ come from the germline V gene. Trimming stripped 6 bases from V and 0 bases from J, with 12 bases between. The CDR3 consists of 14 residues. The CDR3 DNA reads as TGTGCCAGCAGTCCAACACAGAGCTCCTACGAGCAGTACTTC. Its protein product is CASSPTQSSYEQYF.

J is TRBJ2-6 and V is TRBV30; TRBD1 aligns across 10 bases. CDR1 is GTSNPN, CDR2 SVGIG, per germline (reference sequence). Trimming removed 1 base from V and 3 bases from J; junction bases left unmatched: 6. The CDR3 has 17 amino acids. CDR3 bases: TGTGCCTGGAGTGGGGGACAGGGGCGAGGTGGGGCCAACGTCCTGACTTTC. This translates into CAWSGGQGRGGANVLTF. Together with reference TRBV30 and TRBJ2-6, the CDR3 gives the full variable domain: SQTIHQWPATLVQPVGSPLSLECTVEGTSNPNLYWYRQAAGRGLQLLFYSVGIGQISSEVPQNLSASRPQDRQFILSSKKLLLSDSGFYLCAWSGGQGRGGANVLTFGAGSRLTVL.

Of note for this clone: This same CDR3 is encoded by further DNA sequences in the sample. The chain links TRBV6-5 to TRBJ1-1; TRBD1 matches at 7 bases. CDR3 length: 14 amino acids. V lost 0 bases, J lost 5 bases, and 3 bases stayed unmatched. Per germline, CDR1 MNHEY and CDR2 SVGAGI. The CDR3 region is CASSYSGGGTEAFF. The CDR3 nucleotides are TGTGCCAGCAGTTACTCAGGGGGCGGAACTGAAGCTTTCTTT.

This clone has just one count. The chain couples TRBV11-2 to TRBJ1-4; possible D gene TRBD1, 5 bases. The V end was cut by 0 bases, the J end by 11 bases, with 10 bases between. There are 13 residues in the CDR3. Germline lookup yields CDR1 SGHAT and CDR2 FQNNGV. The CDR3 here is CASSLEGVGKLFF. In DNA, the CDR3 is TGTGCCAGCAGCTTAGAAGGGGTGGGGAAACTGTTTTTT.

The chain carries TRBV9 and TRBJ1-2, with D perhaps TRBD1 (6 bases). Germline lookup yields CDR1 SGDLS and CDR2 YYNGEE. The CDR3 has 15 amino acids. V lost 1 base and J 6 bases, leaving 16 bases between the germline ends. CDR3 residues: CASSVLGGGYDGYTF. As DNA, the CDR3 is TGTGCCAGCAGCGTACTGGGAGGGGGATATGATGGCTACACCTTC.

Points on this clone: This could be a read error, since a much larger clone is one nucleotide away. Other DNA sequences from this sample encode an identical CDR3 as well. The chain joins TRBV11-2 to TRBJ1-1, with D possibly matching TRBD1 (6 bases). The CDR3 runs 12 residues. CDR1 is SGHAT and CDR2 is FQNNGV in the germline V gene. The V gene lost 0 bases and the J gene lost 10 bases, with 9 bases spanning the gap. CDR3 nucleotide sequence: TGTGCCAGCAGCTTAGATCGGGGGCGAGCTTTCTTT. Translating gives CASSLDRGRAFF.

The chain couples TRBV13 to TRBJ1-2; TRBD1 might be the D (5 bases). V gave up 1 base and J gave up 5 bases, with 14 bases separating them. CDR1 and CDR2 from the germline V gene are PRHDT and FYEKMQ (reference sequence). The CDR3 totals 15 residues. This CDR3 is CASSLAGGGNYGYTF. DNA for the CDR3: TGTGCCAGCAGCTTAGCTGGGGGAGGTAATTATGGCTACACCTTC. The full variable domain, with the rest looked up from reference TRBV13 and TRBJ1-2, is AAGVIQSPRHLIKEKRETATLKCYPIPRHDTVYWYQQGPGQDPQFLISFYEKMQSDKGSIPDRFSAQQFSDYHSELNMSSLELGDSALYFCASSLAGGGNYGYTFGSGTRLTVV.

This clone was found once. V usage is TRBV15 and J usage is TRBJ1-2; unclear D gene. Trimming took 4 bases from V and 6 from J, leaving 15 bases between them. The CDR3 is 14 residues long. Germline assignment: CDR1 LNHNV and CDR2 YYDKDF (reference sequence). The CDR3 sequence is CATSNRDLANGYTF. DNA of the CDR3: TGTGCCACCAGCAATCGGGATCTCGCCAATGGCTACACCTTC.

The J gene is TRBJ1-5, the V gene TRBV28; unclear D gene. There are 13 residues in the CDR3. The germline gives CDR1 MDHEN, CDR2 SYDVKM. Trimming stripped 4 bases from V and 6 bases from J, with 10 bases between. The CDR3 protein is CASSSPLAQPQHF. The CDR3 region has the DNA TGTGCCAGCAGTTCCCCTCTTGCTCAGCCCCAGCATTTT.

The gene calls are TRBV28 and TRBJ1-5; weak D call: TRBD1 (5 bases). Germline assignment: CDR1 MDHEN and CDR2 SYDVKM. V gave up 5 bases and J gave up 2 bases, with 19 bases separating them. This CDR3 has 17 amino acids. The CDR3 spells CASSPHGGGGGNQPQHF. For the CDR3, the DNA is TGTGCCAGCAGTCCCCACGGGGGGGGTGGGGGCAATCAGCCCCAGCATTTT.

CDR3 amino acids: CASSLVGSSGANVLTF. The CDR3 bases are TGTGCCAGCAGCTTGGTCGGTAGCTCTGGGGCCAACGTCCTGACTTTC. The chain joins TRBV5-6 to TRBJ2-6, with no clear D. Germline V gene sequence: CDR1 SGHDT, CDR2 YYEEEE. The CDR3 has 16 amino acids. V was shortened by 0 bases and J by 0 bases, with 7 bases between the two germline ends.

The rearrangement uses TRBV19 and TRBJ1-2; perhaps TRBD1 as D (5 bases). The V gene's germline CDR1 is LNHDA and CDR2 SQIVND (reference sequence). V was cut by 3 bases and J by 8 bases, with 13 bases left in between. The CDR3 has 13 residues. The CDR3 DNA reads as TGTGCCAGTAGTATTGACAGATTCGCGGGCTACACCTTC. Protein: CASSIDRFAGYTF.

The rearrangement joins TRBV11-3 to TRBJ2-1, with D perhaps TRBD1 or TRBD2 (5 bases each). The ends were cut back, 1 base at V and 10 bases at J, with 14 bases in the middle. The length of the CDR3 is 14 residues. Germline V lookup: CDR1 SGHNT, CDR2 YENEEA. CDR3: CASSLGPGSLEQFF. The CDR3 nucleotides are TGTGCCAGCAGCTTAGGGCCAGGGAGTTTAGAGCAGTTCTTC.

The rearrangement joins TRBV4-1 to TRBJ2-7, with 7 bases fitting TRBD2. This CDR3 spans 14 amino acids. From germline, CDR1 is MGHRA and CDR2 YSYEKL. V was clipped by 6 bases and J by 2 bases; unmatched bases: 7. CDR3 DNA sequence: TGCGCCAGCAGGGAGGGGAGGGGCCCCTACGAGCAGTACTTC. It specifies CASREGRGPYEQYF.